The 4 T cell receptor beta chains below come from one sample, sequenced in a study of neoadjuvant anti-PD-1 for oral cavity cancer. Time point specified: after neoadjuvant nivolumab, at surgical resection. Method: immunoSEQ multiplex PCR; TCRdb's copy keeps in-frame clones and lacks some. This table has approximately 9,700 clones, approximately 68% appearing once. The sample consisted of PBMCs, taken after nivolumab (anti-PD-1) treatment. These receptors originate from a person aged 35-79 years with oral cavity squamous cell carcinoma.

The chain carries TRBV28 and TRBJ2-7, with a weak D call TRBD1 (5 bases). In germline, CDR1 is MDHEN, CDR2 SYDVKM. V lost 3 bases, J lost 1 base, and 10 bases lay in between. The CDR3 has 14 residues. Here the CDR3 DNA reads TGTGCCAGCAGTTTCCAGGGCTCGTCCTACGAGCAGTACTTC. Encoded protein: CASSFQGSSYEQYF.

J is TRBJ2-7 and V is TRBV5-4; no firm D call. The CDR3 is 11 residues long. CDR1 is SGHNT and CDR2 is YYREEE in the germline V gene (reference sequence). V was clipped by 1 base and J by 6 bases, with 5 bases between them. Written as DNA, the CDR3 is TGTGCCAGCAGCTTGTGGGGCGAGCAGTACTTC. Translation gives CASSLWGEQYF.

The chain combines TRBV7-9 with TRBJ2-2; D call uncertain. CDR1 is SEHNR, CDR2 FQNEAQ, per germline (reference sequence). V gave up 1 base and J gave up 10 bases, with 7 bases separating them. The CDR3 loop spans 12 amino acids. This chain's CDR3 is CASSLGPPELFF. In DNA form, the CDR3 reads TGTGCCAGCAGCTTAGGGCCTCCGGAGCTGTTTTTT.

The V and J genes are TRBV9 and TRBJ2-5, with a tentative D call TRBD2 (6 bases). Per the germline V gene, CDR1 is SGDLS and CDR2 is YYNGEE. The CDR3 length is 13 residues. Between the trimmed V and J ends, which lost 0 bases and 4 bases, there was a span of 7 bases. The CDR3 DNA reads as TGTGCCAGCAGCGTAGCCGGGGGAGAGACCCAGTACTTC. Protein: CASSVAGGETQYF.